These T cell receptor beta chains were read from a single sample in a study of T-cell reconstitution after alpha-beta-depleted transplantation in children. TCRdb used MiXCR to reprocess the PCR reads, holding one entry per CDR3 protein. The sample includes some 340,000 distinct CDR3 sequences, 10% of them seen just once. The starting material was PBMCs from the stem cell graft donor, obtained from the stem cell graft. All receptors derive from a human donor who donated a stem cell graft to a child with acute lymphoblastic leukemia. Each CDR3 is given with its conserved first and last residue. The D gene is left open where the match is weak. For some rows the clone size is stated as once, few or many, or as a class when expanded; others skip it.

D | J | size | V | DNA | CDR3
- | TRBJ1-5 | many | TRBV5-6 | TGTGCCAGCAGTGGGGTACGGGGAGGCCCCCAGCATTTT | CASSGVRGGPQHF
- | TRBJ2-7 | many | TRBV7-2 | TGTGCCAGCAGCCCGGCGGGAAACTACGAGCAGTACTTC | CASSPAGNYEQYF
- | TRBJ1-2 | few | TRBV10-1 | TGCGCCAGCAGTGTCGCCACTAACTATGGCTACACCTTC | CASSVATNYGYTF
- | TRBJ2-3 | many | TRBV5-1 | TGCGCCAGCAGCTCGTATAGCACAGATACGCAGTATTTT | CASSSYSTDTQYF
TRBD2 | TRBJ2-7 | - | TRBV5-1 | TGCGCCAGCAGGACTAGCGGGGCTACTTACGAGCAGTACTTC | CASRTSGATYEQYF
- | TRBJ1-3 | - | TRBV20-1 | TGCAGTGCTAGAGACCCGGTAGGGGCGGGAAACACCATATATTTT | CSARDPVGAGNTIYF
TRBD1 | TRBJ2-2 | - | TRBV7-7 | TGTGCTAGCAGCCCCGACAGGGTCGGGGAGCTGTTTTTT | CASSPDRVGELFF
- | TRBJ2-7 | - | TRBV7-2 | TGTGCCAGCAGCTTAGGCAGGGGATACTACGAGCAGTACTTC | CASSLGRGYYEQYF
TRBD1 | TRBJ1-3 | - | TRBV20-1 | TGCAGTGCCTCCAGGACAGGGGGAAACACCATATATTTT | CSASRTGGNTIYF
- | TRBJ2-1 | - | TRBV9 | TGTGCCAGCAGCGTCGACCGACTAGATCCCTACAATGAGCAGTTCTTC | CASSVDRLDPYNEQFF
TRBD1 | TRBJ2-7 | many | TRBV4-1 | TGCGCCAGCAGCCTCCCACAGGGGAACGAGCAGTACTTC | CASSLPQGNEQYF
TRBD2 | TRBJ2-7 | many | TRBV4-3 | TGCGCCAGCAGCCCTCGTTGGGGAGGGTTGTACGAGCAGTACTTC | CASSPRWGGLYEQYF
- | TRBJ1-2 | few | TRBV28 | TGTGCCAGCAGTTTTGGGGGGAGGTATGGCTACACCTTC | CASSFGGRYGYTF
TRBD1 | TRBJ1-4 | few | TRBV11-2 | TGTGCCAGCGAAAACCGACAGGGAACTAATGAAAAACTGTTTTTT | CASENRQGTNEKLFF
TRBD2 | TRBJ2-7 | few | TRBV4-3 | TGCGCCAGCAGCCAAGATCGGGCTAGCGGACCCTTCCTTGGTACCGAGCAGTACTTC | CASSQDRASGPFLGTEQYF